A selection of T cell receptor beta chains follows, all from one sample in a study of Graves' ophthalmopathy and Graves' hyperthyroidism. TCRdb independently ran MiXCR on the multiplex PCR reads; one entry per CDR3 protein. The sample holds a few hundred thousand distinct CDR3 sequences, just over 15% seen once. The material sequenced was peripheral blood. Receptors originate from a woman aged 18-35 years with stable Graves' hyperthyroidism. The CDR3 runs from the conserved cysteine through the conserved F or W. Each record gives: J gene, clone size, D gene, V gene, CDR3 DNA, CDR3 protein. The D gene is left open where the match is weak. Clone size is not always given. Where it is, it says once, few, many or a class for expanded clones.

TRBJ2-7 | many | TRBD2 | TRBV6-2/TRBV6-3 | TGTGCCAGCAGTTACGAGGCTAGCGGGGGTTCCTACGAGCAGTACTTC | CASSYEASGGSYEQYF
TRBJ2-7 | few | NA | TRBV6-5 | TGTGCCAGCAGTTACTCGTCCCCGGCTACCTCCTACGAGCAGTACTTC | CASSYSSPATSYEQYF
TRBJ1-1 | many | TRBD1 | TRBV10-3 | TGTGCCATCAGCTTGAAGGGGGCAGGGAACACTGAAGCTTTCTTT | CAISLKGAGNTEAFF
TRBJ1-2 | many | TRBD1 | TRBV12-3/TRBV12-4 | TGTGCCAGCAGCGCTCAACAGGGGGCCTTCTATGGCTACACCTTC | CASSAQQGAFYGYTF
TRBJ1-1 | NA | NA | TRBV6-1 | TGTGCCAGCGCGCGGTCGAACACTGAAGCTTTCTTT | CASARSNTEAFF
TRBJ2-4 | NA | TRBD1 | TRBV12-3/TRBV12-4 | TGTGCCAGCACCCTCGACAGGGGCGGCATTCAGTACTTC | CASTLDRGGIQYF
TRBJ1-2 | many | NA | TRBV6-1 | TGTGCCAGCAGTGAAATGAGTCGCTATGGCTACACCTTC | CASSEMSRYGYTF
TRBJ2-5 | many | TRBD1 | TRBV7-9 | TGTGCCAGCAGCTCGACACAGGGGTTGGGGGAGACCCAGTACTTC | CASSSTQGLGETQYF
TRBJ2-7 | many | TRBD1 | TRBV19 | TGTGCCAGTAGTATGGGGACAGGAAGGGGCGAGCAGTACTTC | CASSMGTGRGEQYF
TRBJ1-3 | few | TRBD1 | TRBV9 | TGTGCCAGCAGCGTAAATCAGGGGGCGCTTGGAAACACCATATATTTT | CASSVNQGALGNTIYF
TRBJ2-5 | many | TRBD1 | TRBV12-3/TRBV12-4 | TGTGCCAGCAGTTTAGGACAGGGTATGGAGACCCAGTACTTC | CASSLGQGMETQYF
TRBJ2-4 | few | NA | TRBV4-2 | TGTGCCAGCAGCCAAGATCAGGGGTCTACCCTTCAGTACTTC | CASSQDQGSTLQYF
TRBJ1-2 | few | TRBD1 | TRBV5-1 | TGCGCCAGCAGCGTTTCCGGGACAGAAGTCTATGGCTACACCTTC | CASSVSGTEVYGYTF
TRBJ1-1 | few | TRBD1 | TRBV18 | TGTGCCAGCTCACCAGGACAGGGGCTGAACACTGAAGCTTTCTTT | CASSPGQGLNTEAFF
TRBJ2-7 | many | TRBD1 | TRBV10-1 | TGCGCCAAGCCCCACCGGGACAGGGACACCTACGAGCAGTACTTC | CAKPHRDRDTYEQYF
TRBJ1-1 | NA | NA | TRBV2 | TGTGCCAGCAGTGATAAAGGGTCCCAGGGGGCTTTCTTT | CASSDKGSQGAFF
TRBJ2-7 | many | TRBD1 | TRBV11-2 | TGTGCCAGCAGCCCTCGGACAGGGCCCTCCTACGAGCAGTACTTC | CASSPRTGPSYEQYF
TRBJ1-2 | many | NA | TRBV2 | TGTGCCAGCAGTGAAGCTCAAACCCCCGGAGAAGGCTACACCTTC | CASSEAQTPGEGYTF
TRBJ1-2 | many | TRBD1 | TRBV4-2 | TGTGCCAGCAGCCAACTCCTCGACAGGGGAGGAGGCTATGGCTACACCTTC | CASSQLLDRGGGYGYTF
TRBJ1-1 | many | NA | TRBV7-2 | TGTGCCAGCAGACTCGACAGTTCTGAAGCTTTCTTT | CASRLDSSEAFF
TRBJ1-5 | many | NA | TRBV24-1 | TGTGCCACAGTGGCCAGGGGCAATCAGCCCCAGCATTTT | CATVARGNQPQHF
TRBJ2-4 | many | NA | TRBV6-1 | TGTGCCAGCAGTCCTGATCTAGCCAAAAACATTAAGTACTTC | CASSPDLAKNIKYF
TRBJ2-5 | once | NA | TRBV6-5 | TGTGCCAGCAGTTACTCAGCACACGGACCTTCCCTGGAGACCCAGTACTTC | CASSYSAHGPSLETQYF
TRBJ1-1 | NA | NA | TRBV6-2/TRBV6-3 | TGTGCCAGCAACAGGACTCCGAACACTGAAGCTTTCTTT | CASNRTPNTEAFF
TRBJ1-6 | NA | NA | TRBV7-9 | TGTGCCAGCAGCCCGCAAGGGGTAGAATCACCCCTCCACTTT | CASSPQGVESPLHF